The sequence of this T cell receptor beta chain was determined in a study of shared clonotypes between healthy human individuals. Profiled with immunoSEQ multiplex PCR; TCRdb holds only in-frame clones, not every one. The sample lists approximately 1.4 million clones, approximately 98% occurring once. V shed 0 bases and J shed 9 bases, with 13 bases lying between them. Germline V CDR1 and CDR2: SGHNT, YYREEE (reference sequence). The CDR3 runs 14 residues. As for this clone: The antigen is not known.

General study points: Sequencing depth was expected to affect clonotype sharing among donors.

This TCR was recovered from a man aged 25-45 years in good health. Sequencing input: naive CD4+ T cells sorted from blood. Subset described: CD45RA+ positively selected. The V call is TRBV5-4, the J call TRBJ2-1, with D hard to call. The CDR3 is CASSLGPSDGEQFF. The CDR3 DNA follows: TGTGCCAGCAGCTTGGGGCCAAGCGACGGTGAGCAGTTCTTC.